This paragraph reports one TCR beta chain. Its antigen is still unknown. This sample was included in a study of T-cell memory formation after mild COVID-19. Study in general: The TCR clusters were mostly specific to one donor. General study points: For contracting clones, CD4+ ones sat mainly in CM and EM, CD8+ in EMRA.

A single record per CDR3 protein comes from TCRdb applying MiXCR to the 5' RACE reads. The data show about 170,000 distinct CDR3 sequences, 13% seen once. CDR1 is DFQATT and CDR2 is SNEGSKA in the germline V gene (reference sequence). This CDR3 contains 13 residues. The V and J ends lost 6 bases and 6 bases, in that order; junction bases with no gene match: 7. The TCR comes from a man between 18 and 29 years old who had mild COVID-19 (a few samples of this study predate the infection). Cell type and time point are not known. The chain joins TRBV20-1 to TRBJ2-7, with 11 bases that match TRBD1. Sequenced sample: PBMCs or a T cell subset sorted from them (not recorded which). CDR3 loop: CSAAGGTGGEQYV. The CDR3 coding sequence is TGCAGTGCCGCGGGAGGGACAGGGGGCGAGCAGTACGTC.